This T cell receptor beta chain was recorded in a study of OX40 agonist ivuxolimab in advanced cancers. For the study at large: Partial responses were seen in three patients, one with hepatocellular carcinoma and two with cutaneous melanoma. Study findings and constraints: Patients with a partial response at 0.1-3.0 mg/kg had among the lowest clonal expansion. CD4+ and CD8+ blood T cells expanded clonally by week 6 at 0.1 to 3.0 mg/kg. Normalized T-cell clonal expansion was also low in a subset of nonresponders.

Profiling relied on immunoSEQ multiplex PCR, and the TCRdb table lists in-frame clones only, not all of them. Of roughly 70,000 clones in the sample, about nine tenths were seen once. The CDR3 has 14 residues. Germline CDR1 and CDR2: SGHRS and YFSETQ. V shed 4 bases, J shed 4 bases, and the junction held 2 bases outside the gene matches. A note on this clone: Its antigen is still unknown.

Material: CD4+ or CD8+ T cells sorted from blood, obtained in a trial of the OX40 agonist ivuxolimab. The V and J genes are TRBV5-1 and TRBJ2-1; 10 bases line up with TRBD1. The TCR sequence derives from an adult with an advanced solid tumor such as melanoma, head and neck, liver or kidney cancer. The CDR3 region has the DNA TGCGCCAGCAGCCGGACAGGGGGTTACAATGAGCAGTTCTTC. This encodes CASSRTGGYNEQFF.